This passage covers 13 T cell receptor beta chains from one sample sequenced in a study of blood T cell repertoires in COVID-19. Sequenced by immunoSEQ multiplex PCR; TCRdb stores in-frame clones only, minus some. The table has about 87,000 clones, around 75% seen once. Sequencing was done on a sample of peripheral blood. The receptors were gathered from a woman in her forties or fifties with acute or convalescent COVID-19.

V and J are TRBV5-1 and TRBJ2-7; D not resolved. This CDR3 is built from 15 residues. Germline V gene lookup returns CDR1 SGHRS and CDR2 YFSETQ. Trimming took off 0 bases at V and 3 bases at J, with 13 bases between the two ends. The CDR3 region has the DNA TGCGCCAGCAGCTTGGACAGTAGAGAAAACTACGAGCAGTACTTC. Translation gives CASSLDSRENYEQYF.

The rearrangement links TRBV10-3 to TRBJ1-5; 9 positions agree with TRBD1. Germline V gives CDR1 ENHRY, CDR2 SYGVKD. V was pared by 3 bases and J by 4 bases, with 4 bases of the junction left unmatched. The CDR3 extends over 15 amino acids. CDR3: CAISELTGGNQPQHF. Here the CDR3 DNA reads TGTGCCATCAGTGAATTGACAGGGGGAAATCAGCCCCAGCATTTT.

A few counts support this clone. The genes are TRBV3-1 (or the pseudogene TRBV3-2) and TRBJ1-4; D perhaps matches TRBD1 (5 bases). This CDR3 comprises 15 residues. V lost 1 base, J lost 8 bases, and 14 bases lay in between. In germline, CDR1 is LGHDT, CDR2 YNNKEL (reference sequence). CDR3 bases: TGTGCCAGCAGCCAAGCTAGCCAGGGAGGAGAAAAACTGTTTTTT. Translated: CASSQASQGGEKLFF.

The chain joins TRBV11-2 to TRBJ1-1, with TRBD1 as a possible D gene (5 bases). The CDR3 loop spans 18 amino acids. V lost 0 bases to trimming and J lost 3 bases, with 20 bases between them. The germline gives CDR1 SGHAT, CDR2 FQNNGV. This CDR3 reads CASSLDLGRKGLDTEAFF. The CDR3 DNA reads as TGTGCCAGCAGCTTAGATCTCGGTAGAAAGGGGCTTGACACTGAAGCTTTCTTT.

This clone was counted only a few times. The rearrangement uses TRBV15 and TRBJ1-4; D might be TRBD1 (5 bases). The CDR3 sequence is 16 residues long. Trimming left V 0 bases short and J 7 bases short, with 15 bases between. Germline CDR1 is LNHNV and CDR2 is YYDKDF (reference sequence). This CDR3 is CATSRDSGRVGEKLFF. The CDR3 DNA reads TGTGCCACCAGCAGAGATTCTGGCAGGGTCGGTGAAAAACTGTTTTTT.

The chain recombines TRBV5-1 with TRBJ1-1; TRBD1 might be the D (6 bases). V was pared by 1 base and J by 3 bases, with 13 bases between. The CDR3 consists of 15 residues. The germline V gene encodes CDR1 SGHRS and CDR2 YFSETQ. The CDR3 region is CASSLHGTRDTEAFF. The CDR3 DNA sequence: TGCGCCAGCAGCTTGCACGGGACAAGGGACACTGAAGCTTTCTTT.

The V and J genes are TRBV7-8 and TRBJ1-6; D might be TRBD1 (5 bases). V dropped 8 bases and J dropped 7 bases, with 12 bases sitting between them. The CDR3 has 13 amino acids. Germline-derived CDR1 and CDR2 are SGHVS and FQNEAQ. The CDR3: CASGDRLNSPLHF. As DNA, the CDR3 is TGTGCCAGCGGTGACAGATTAAATTCACCCCTCCACTTT. Full variable domain (remainder filled in from reference TRBV7-8 and TRBJ1-6): GAGVSQSPRYKVAKRGQDVALRCDPISGHVSLFWYQQALGQGPEFLTYFQNEAQLDKSGLPSDRFFAERPEGSVSTLKIQRTQQEDSAVYLCASGDRLNSPLHFGNGTRLTVT.

V usage is TRBV30 and J usage is TRBJ2-5; no clear D gene. In germline, CDR1 is GTSNPN, CDR2 SVGIG (reference sequence). V lost 1 base to trimming and J lost 5 bases, with 8 bases between them. This CDR3 has 12 residues. The CDR3 DNA follows: TGTGCCTGGAGTGATCCCTCGGAGACCCAGTACTTC. Protein: CAWSDPSETQYF.

V usage is TRBV5-1 and J usage is TRBJ1-6, with D perhaps TRBD1 (5 bases). The length of the CDR3 is 16 residues. The germline V and J ends were trimmed by 0 bases and 10 bases, with 17 bases remaining between them. Germline CDR1 is SGHRS and CDR2 is YFSETQ. Here the CDR3 DNA reads TGCGCCAGCAGCTTGGGGGCCTCCTCCGGGGGGTCACCCCTCCACTTT. Protein sequence: CASSLGASSGGSPLHF.

This clone was detected only a few times. This chain uses TRBV6-5 with TRBJ2-1; no definite D call. CDR1 and CDR2 (germline): MNHEY, SVGAGI. V was clipped by 0 bases and J by 8 bases, with 14 bases between them. This CDR3 is 15 amino acids long. CDR3 sequence reads: CASSYSGPAFDEQFF. The CDR3 coding sequence is TGTGCCAGCAGTTACTCGGGCCCCGCTTTCGATGAGCAGTTCTTC.

This clone was recorded once. V and J are TRBV7-3 and TRBJ1-1, with TRBD1 matching 10 bases. Trimming removed 5 bases from V and 4 bases from J; junction bases left unmatched: 10. In germline, CDR1 is SGHTA, CDR2 FQGTGA. CDR3 length: 16 amino acids. The chain's CDR3 is CASSPTAGDRGTEAFF. The CDR3 coding sequence is TGTGCCAGCAGCCCCACGGCTGGGGACAGGGGCACTGAAGCTTTCTTT.

J is TRBJ2-5 and V is TRBV2; D might be TRBD2 (6 bases). This CDR3 is 13 amino acids long. Trimming cost V 7 bases and J 5 bases, with 14 bases left between them. CDR1 and CDR2 (germline): SNHLY, FYNNEI. DNA for the CDR3: TGTGCCAGCACCGAGGGACTTCTGGAGACCCAGTACTTC. It codes for CASTEGLLETQYF.

The V and J genes are TRBV13 and TRBJ1-1; D perhaps matches TRBD1 (6 bases). V lost 2 bases, J lost 11 bases, and 15 bases lay in between. Germline CDR1 PRHDT, CDR2 FYEKMQ (reference sequence). The CDR3 totals 13 residues. In nucleotides, the CDR3 is TGTGCCAGCAGCTTATTGGGGGAGGGGGTCGCTTTCTTT. It translates to CASSLLGEGVAFF.